This T cell receptor (beta chain) originates from a study of blood T cells in healthy people across ages. Germline CDR1 reads LNHNV; CDR2 reads YYDKDF (reference sequence). The CDR3 length is 15 residues. V lost 4 bases to trimming and J lost 3 bases, with 15 bases between them. Then a second PCR, running roughly 7 to 12 cycles, was carried out with a sample-barcoded 5' primer and a J-beta primer mix. TCRdb reanalysed the 5' RACE reads using MiXCR and keeps one entry per CDR3 protein. Of 750,000 to 850,000 distinct CDR3 sequences in the sample, around a quarter are singletons; the top ten hold approximately 3.7%. This clonotype was seen more than once but under ten times. These data were also reused for a study on T cells of mothers and their children. That investigation notes: No persistent microchimeric T cell clones were detected at 95 to 100 clones per million clonotypes sensitivity.

V usage is TRBV15 and J usage is TRBJ2-5, with D possibly matching TRBD2 (7 bases). The sequence was collected from a boy between 10 and 17 years old in good health. The sequenced sample consisted of blood. For the CDR3, the DNA is TGTGCCACCAGCAATGATGGGGGGGCAAAAGAGACCCAGTACTTC. Its protein product is CATSNDGGAKETQYF.